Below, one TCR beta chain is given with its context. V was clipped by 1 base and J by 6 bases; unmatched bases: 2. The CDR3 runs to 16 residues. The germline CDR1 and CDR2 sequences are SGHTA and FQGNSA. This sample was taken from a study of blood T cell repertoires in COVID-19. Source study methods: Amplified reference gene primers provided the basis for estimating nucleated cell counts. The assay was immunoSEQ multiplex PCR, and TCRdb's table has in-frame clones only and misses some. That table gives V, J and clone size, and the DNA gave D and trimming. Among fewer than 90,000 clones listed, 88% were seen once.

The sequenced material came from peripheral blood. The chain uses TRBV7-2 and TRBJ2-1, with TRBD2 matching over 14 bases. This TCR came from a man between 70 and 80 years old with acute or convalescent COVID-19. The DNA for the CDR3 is TGTGCCAGCAGCTTAGACGGGACTAGCGGGAGCAATGAGCAGTTCTTC. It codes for CASSLDGTSGSNEQFF.